This TCR beta chain stems from a study of Ad26.COV2.S vaccination and SARS-CoV-2 variants. Study context: Among those in the COV1001 Ad26.COV2.S trial arm was the donor.

Treatment of the sample: 15 to 20 received Ad26.COV2.S at low or high dose, single or two shots; 5 received placebo; per-sample allocation not given. Specimens were obtained on day 63 following the first vaccine or placebo injection. Wuhan-strain spike was delivered by a replication-incompetent Ad26 vector. The table came from immunoSEQ multiplex PCR; TCRdb's copy has only in-frame clones and leaves some out. The sample includes roughly 450,000 clones, around nine tenths of them seen just once. The material was peripheral blood, obtained in a trial of Ad26.COV2.S vaccine versus placebo. This clonotype originated in a person between 18 and 65 years old who received the Ad26.COV2.S COVID-19 vaccine or a placebo.

CDR3 loop: CASSRKGTGDPGNSPLHF. The CDR3 bases are TGTGCCAGCAGCCGAAAAGGGACAGGGGACCCGGGGAATTCACCCCTCCACTTT. The chain joins TRBV11-2 to TRBJ1-6; the match to TRBD1 covers 10 bases. Losses at the gene ends were 5 bases for V and 7 bases for J; bases not matched to a gene: 14. The CDR3 sequence is 18 residues long. The germline V gene encodes CDR1 SGHAT and CDR2 FQNNGV.